The 22 T cell receptor beta chains below all came from one sample that was sequenced in a study of cytomegalovirus exposure and HLA in healthy donors. PCR employed 60 Vbeta and 13 Jbeta primers. Profiling relied on immunoSEQ multiplex PCR, and the TCRdb table lists in-frame clones only, not all of them. The sample yields over 90,000 clones, approximately 79% seen once. The sample comprised PBMCs. The receptor set was obtained from a woman between 55 and 75 years old in good health and CMV-seropositive.

The chain carries TRBV6-5 and TRBJ2-5; D gene unclear. V lost 6 bases and J lost 1, with 12 bases in between. This CDR3 contains 14 residues. Germline values: CDR1 MNHEY, CDR2 SVGAGI. The CDR3 nucleotides are TGTGCCAGCAGCGCCGCGCAGGTCCAAGAGACCCAGTACTTC. Translating it yields CASSAAQVQETQYF.

The chain uses TRBV4-2 and TRBJ1-2; TRBD1 matches at 8 bases. The length of the CDR3 is 15 residues. Germline V gene sequence: CDR1 LGHNA, CDR2 YNFKEQ. The ends lost 2 bases at V and 3 bases at J; junction bases unmatched: 5. Here the CDR3 DNA reads TGTGCCAGCAGCCAAACGGACAGGGAGCACTATGGCTACACCTTC. Encoded protein: CASSQTDREHYGYTF.

V and J are TRBV29-1 and TRBJ2-1; perhaps TRBD1 as D (5 bases). V dropped 8 bases and J dropped 0 bases, with 11 bases sitting between them. The germline V gene has CDR1 SQVTM and CDR2 ANQGSEA. This CDR3 has 13 amino acids. The CDR3 is CSSRRGSYNEQFF. CDR3 bases: TGCAGCTCCCGAAGGGGCTCCTACAATGAGCAGTTCTTC.

V usage is TRBV9 and J usage is TRBJ2-2; perhaps TRBD2 as D (6 bases). Per germline, CDR1 SGDLS and CDR2 YYNGEE. V was cut by 3 bases and J by 0 bases, with 15 bases left in between. The CDR3 is 17 residues long. CDR3 region: CASSEYRRGPNTGELFF. The DNA for the CDR3 is TGTGCCAGCAGCGAATACCGGAGGGGCCCGAACACCGGGGAGCTGTTTTTT.

A word on this clone: Different DNA sequences within this sample yield the same CDR3. The chain employs TRBV9 and TRBJ1-5, with TRBD1 as a possible D gene (6 bases). From germline, CDR1 is SGDLS and CDR2 YYNGEE. The CDR3 has 14 residues. V shed 4 bases and J shed 2 bases, with 10 bases lying between them. CDR3 DNA sequence: TGTGCCAGCAGCCCAGGGGAAGGCAATCAGCCCCAGCATTTT. The encoded protein is CASSPGEGNQPQHF.

The chain has TRBV5-6 and TRBJ1-3, with 8 positions matching TRBD1. Germline lookup yields CDR1 SGHDT and CDR2 YYEEEE. The CDR3 loop spans 15 amino acids. J gave up 7 bases and V 4 bases, and 10 bases lay outside the gene matches. Here the CDR3 reads CASSRMTGEGNTIYF. The CDR3 coding sequence is TGTGCCAGCAGCCGGATGACAGGGGAGGGGAACACCATATATTTT.

This chain links TRBV6-5 with TRBJ1-2; a possible D gene is TRBD1 (6 bases). Germline-derived CDR1 and CDR2 are MNHEY and SVGAGI. The CDR3 is 15 residues long. V lost 5 bases, J lost 8 bases, and 21 bases lay in between. This chain's CDR3 is CASSLTRGGGEGYTF. Here the CDR3 DNA reads TGTGCCAGCAGTCTAACCCGGGGGGGCGGCGAGGGCTACACCTTC.

The rearrangement joins TRBV11-2 to TRBJ1-5; D gene uncertain. Trimming stripped 0 bases from V and 6 bases from J, with 3 bases between. Germline V gives CDR1 SGHAT, CDR2 FQNNGV. This CDR3 has 12 amino acids. In DNA form, the CDR3 reads TGTGCCAGCAGCTTAGACGGTCAGCCCCAGCATTTT. Translated: CASSLDGQPQHF.

The gene calls are TRBV2 and TRBJ1-3; D is uncertain. This CDR3 is built from 11 residues. V was cut by 7 bases and J by 5 bases, with 6 bases left in between. Germline-derived CDR1 and CDR2 are SNHLY and FYNNEI. CDR3 bases: TGTGCCAGCATGAGCAGAAACACCATATATTTT. This codes for CASMSRNTIYF.

This chain links TRBV15 with TRBJ2-5; D ambiguous. Germline CDR1 LNHNV, CDR2 YYDKDF (reference sequence). The V and J ends lost 0 bases and 5 bases respectively, with 10 bases between them. The CDR3 is 14 amino acids. The CDR3 region is CATSRDRARETQYF. CDR3 DNA: TGTGCCACCAGCAGAGATCGCGCGAGGGAGACCCAGTACTTC.

The genes are TRBV5-1 and TRBJ2-7; 8 positions agree with TRBD2. This CDR3 is built from 16 residues. Unmatched junction bases numbered 16, after V lost 9 bases and J lost 2 bases. Germline loops: CDR1 SGHRS, CDR2 YFSETQ. CDR3 in DNA: TGCGCCACCACGAAATATATAGCGGGGTCAACCTACGAGCAGTACTTC. Translated, it gives CATTKYIAGSTYEQYF.

This chain connects TRBV23-1 to TRBJ2-3, with TRBD2 identical over 7 bases. TRBV23-1 is reported as an ORF; its role is uncertain. CDR3 length equals 20 residues. After removal of 4 bases from V and 2 bases from J, the junction contained 21 bases not matched to a gene. CDR3 in amino acids: CASSLPRLAEGTPPTDTQYF. CDR3 nucleotides: TGCGCCAGCAGTCTTCCCCGGCTAGCGGAGGGAACCCCCCCCACAGATACGCAGTATTTT.

The genes are TRBV10-2 and TRBJ2-1; 7 nucleotides match TRBD1. V lost 7 bases to trimming and J lost 7 bases; unmatched junction nucleotides: 10. CDR1 and CDR2 (germline): WSHSY, SAAADI. CDR3 length: 14 amino acids. The chain's CDR3 is CASTSGQSRNEQFF. The CDR3 DNA sequence: TGCGCCAGCACTTCGGGACAGTCTAGGAATGAGCAGTTCTTC.

The CDR3 nucleotides read TGTGCCAGCAGCGCCGGGGGGTCATCTACCTACAATGAGCAGTTCTTC. Translated: CASSAGGSSTYNEQFF. The chain carries TRBV9 and TRBJ2-1; 7 bases match TRBD2. J gave up 2 bases and V 3 bases, and 8 bases lay outside the gene matches. The CDR3 runs to 16 residues. Germline V gives CDR1 SGDLS, CDR2 YYNGEE.

V usage is TRBV28 and J usage is TRBJ1-2; D perhaps matches TRBD1 (5 bases). The CDR3 runs to 15 residues. Trimming stripped 7 bases from V and 8 bases from J, with 23 bases between. CDR1 is MDHEN and CDR2 is SYDVKM in the germline V gene. CDR3 DNA sequence: TGTGCCAGCACTCAGGGTGGCCGTCGTCGGCGGGGCTACACCTTC. Translating it yields CASTQGGRRRRGYTF.

The gene calls are TRBV9 and TRBJ2-5; D uncertain. V was trimmed by 3 bases and J by 8 bases, leaving 5 bases between them. This CDR3 comprises 10 residues. Per germline, CDR1 SGDLS and CDR2 YYNGEE. CDR3 sequence (DNA): TGTGCCAGCAGCGCCAGTACCCAGTACTTC. Its translation is CASSASTQYF.

CDR3 sequence reads: CASSQTGVMNTEAFF. The CDR3 DNA is TGTGCCAGCAGCCAAACCGGGGTCATGAACACTGAAGCTTTCTTT. This chain joins TRBV27 and TRBJ1-1; D is uncertain. The CDR3 sequence is 15 residues long. From germline, CDR1 is MNHEY and CDR2 SMNVEV (reference sequence). V dropped 6 bases and J dropped 0 bases, with 14 bases sitting between them.

Turning to this clone: The junction shows a germline mismatch at one end, possibly a read error. This rearrangement joins TRBV27 to TRBJ1-2, with 8 positions matching TRBD1. This CDR3 has 13 amino acids. Germline-derived CDR1 and CDR2 are MNHEY and SMNVEV (reference sequence). CDR3 sequence (DNA): TGTGCCACCCGACAGGGGCATAACCATGGCTACACCTTC. It is translated as CATRQGHNHGYTF.

The gene calls are TRBV6-5 and TRBJ1-4; D might be TRBD1 (5 bases). Germline CDR1 is MNHEY and CDR2 is SVGAGI. Trimming shortened V by 3 bases and J by 5 bases, and 10 bases separated the two germline ends. The CDR3 spans 14 residues. CDR3 nucleotide sequence: TGTGCCAGCAGTTATGGGGGGAAAAATGAAAAACTGTTTTTT. It encodes CASSYGGKNEKLFF.

The chain carries TRBV27 and TRBJ2-1; 8 positions match TRBD2. This CDR3 is built from 16 residues. Germline V lookup: CDR1 MNHEY, CDR2 SMNVEV (reference sequence). V was clipped by 1 base and J by 1 base; unmatched bases: 3. The CDR3 region is CASSLWGLESYNEQFF. CDR3 DNA sequence: TGTGCCAGCAGTTTATGGGGACTAGAATCCTACAATGAGCAGTTCTTC.

This chain's CDR3 is CASSPQSDSNYGYTF. The CDR3 DNA sequence: TGTGCCAGCTCACCACAATCGGACAGTAACTATGGCTACACCTTC. The chain carries TRBV18 and TRBJ1-2, with D possibly TRBD1 on 6 matching bases. The CDR3 has 15 residues. Trimming stripped 1 base from V and 1 base from J, with 10 bases between. Germline CDR1 reads KGHSH; CDR2 reads LQKENI.

The chain recombines TRBV5-1 with TRBJ2-1, with 9 bases that match TRBD1. V was clipped by 5 bases and J by 6 bases; unmatched bases: 15. Germline-derived CDR1 and CDR2 are SGHRS and YFSETQ. This CDR3 contains 17 residues. The CDR3 nucleotides read TGCGCCAGCAGACAAGGACAGGGGAGGTCCCGGAGCAATGAGCAGTTCTTC. It specifies CASRQGQGRSRSNEQFF.